This T cell receptor (beta chain) was observed in a study of blood T cells in healthy people across ages. V was trimmed by 5 bases and J by 6 bases, leaving 11 bases between them. CDR1 is SQVTM and CDR2 is ANQGSEA in the germline V gene. The CDR3 covers 12 residues. Sample-barcoded 5' priming and a J-beta primer mix drove a second PCR of 7 to 11 cycles. Each CDR3 protein is one row after TCRdb ran MiXCR on the 5' RACE reads. The sample records 700,000 to 900,000 distinct CDR3 sequences, roughly 24% being singletons. These data also formed part of another study, on T cells of mothers and their children.

Sequencing input: blood. This chain joins TRBV29-1 and TRBJ1-5; D remains ambiguous. The TCR originated in a boy between 10 and 17 years old in good health. The chain's CDR3 is CSVSDVGQPQHF. CDR3 sequence (DNA): TGCAGCGTTTCAGATGTGGGTCAGCCCCAGCATTTT.